These 32 T cell receptor beta chains came from one sample sequenced in a study of OX40 agonist ivuxolimab in advanced cancers. The method was immunoSEQ multiplex PCR; TCRdb's version includes in-frame clones alone and lacks a portion of them. The table has about 48,000 clones, about four fifths seen once; the top ten hold 1.5% to 2%. The source material was CD4+ or CD8+ T cells sorted from blood, sampled in a trial of the OX40 agonist ivuxolimab. The origin of the receptors is an adult with an advanced solid tumor such as melanoma, head and neck, liver or kidney cancer.

The chain links TRBV7-8 to TRBJ1-2; 9 nucleotides match TRBD1. V lost 5 bases and J lost 8; bases outside the gene matches: 12. This CDR3 comprises 15 residues. Germline lookup yields CDR1 SGHVS and CDR2 FQNEAQ. The CDR3 DNA reads as TGTGCCAGCAGCGCGTCGGACAGGGGTAGTGGAGGCTACACCTTC. It specifies CASSASDRGSGGYTF.

The chain links TRBV2 to TRBJ1-6, with 9 nucleotides matching TRBD1. V shed 6 bases and J 10 bases; nucleotides not matched to a gene: 4. The germline V gene has CDR1 SNHLY and CDR2 FYNNEI. The CDR3 loop spans 13 amino acids. DNA of the CDR3: TGTGCCAGCAGGGGGGACAGGGAATCACCCCTCCACTTT. As protein: CASRGDRESPLHF.

The chain couples TRBV15 to TRBJ1-2; 10 positions agree with TRBD1. The CDR3 is 19 amino acids. V was pared by 3 bases and J by 4 bases, with 17 bases of the junction left unmatched. The germline CDR1 and CDR2 sequences are LNHNV and YYDKDF (reference sequence). CDR3 DNA sequence: TGTGCCACCAGCAGGGGAGGGACAGGGGCCTCCCTTGGGGTCTATGGCTACACCTTC. This translates into CATSRGGTGASLGVYGYTF.

The CDR3 spells CASSVGLAADTQYF. The CDR3 nucleotides read TGTGCCAGCAGTGTGGGACTAGCGGCAGATACGCAGTATTTT. The chain has TRBV2 and TRBJ2-3; TRBD2 aligns across 11 bases. This CDR3 has 14 amino acids. Germline lookup yields CDR1 SNHLY and CDR2 FYNNEI. Losses at the gene ends were 4 bases for V and 4 bases for J; bases not matched to a gene: 1.

This sequence joins TRBV27 and TRBJ2-6, with D possibly TRBD1 on 5 matching bases. The CDR3 loop spans 16 amino acids. Per germline, CDR1 MNHEY and CDR2 SMNVEV (reference sequence). The CDR3 DNA follows: TGTGCGAGATTCCCAAGGGGTGGAAGTGGGGCCAACGTCCTGACTTTC. Translating gives CARFPRGGSGANVLTF.

V usage is TRBV7-3 and J usage is TRBJ2-1; 8 bases are a match to TRBD2. The CDR3 contains 14 residues. CDR1 is SGHTA and CDR2 is FQGTGA in the germline V gene. V trimming: 2 bases; J trimming: 7 bases; junction bases outside the gene matches: 4. CDR3: CASSLDGGANEQFF. The CDR3, as DNA: TGTGCCAGCAGCTTAGACGGGGGGGCTAATGAGCAGTTCTTC.

The chain uses TRBV19 and TRBJ2-5; the match to TRBD2 covers 8 bases. The trim removed 1 base at V and 5 bases at J, leaving 6 bases unmatched. Germline CDR1 reads LNHDA; CDR2 reads SQIVND (reference sequence). The CDR3 sequence is 15 residues long. The CDR3 here is CASSIAPGLGETQYF. The CDR3 nucleotides read TGTGCCAGTAGTATAGCCCCGGGACTAGGCGAGACCCAGTACTTC.

J is TRBJ1-5 and V is TRBV28, with D possibly matching TRBD1 (5 bases). The CDR3 has 14 amino acids. The germline V gene has CDR1 MDHEN and CDR2 SYDVKM. Trimming shortened V by 7 bases and J by 7 bases, and 17 bases separated the two germline ends. The CDR3: CASIESGLYQPQHF. The DNA of the CDR3 is TGTGCCAGCATTGAGTCAGGGTTGTACCAGCCCCAGCATTTT.

This clone has a single count. The chain couples TRBV5-1 to TRBJ2-7; D tentatively reads TRBD1 or TRBD2 (6 bases each). The CDR3 has 14 amino acids. Germline V gives CDR1 SGHRS, CDR2 YFSETQ. Trimming pared 2 bases from V and 6 bases from J, leaving 15 bases between. The CDR3 protein is CASSLDGGPGEQYF. CDR3 nucleotides: TGCGCCAGCAGCTTAGACGGGGGCCCGGGCGAGCAGTACTTC.

This chain links TRBV6-6 with TRBJ2-4; D assignment may be TRBD1 or TRBD2 (5 bases each). CDR1 MNHNY and CDR2 SVGAGI come from the germline V gene (reference sequence). The CDR3 is made up of 16 amino acids. V was cut by 2 bases and J by 2 bases, with 13 bases left in between. CDR3 DNA sequence: TGTGCCAGCAGTTACAGAGAGGGGTCCTCCAAAAACATTCAGTACTTC. Protein sequence: CASSYREGSSKNIQYF.

This rearrangement joins TRBV7-2 to TRBJ1-1, with D unresolved. Trimming shortened V by 5 bases and J by 1 base, and 14 bases separated the two germline ends. The CDR3 is 15 residues long. Germline assignment: CDR1 SGHTA and CDR2 FQGNSA. In DNA, the CDR3 is TGTGCCAGCAGCCTATCCGGGTCTCCGAACACTGAAGCTTTCTTT. Amino acids: CASSLSGSPNTEAFF.

This clone was detected only a few times. In DNA, the CDR3 is TGTGCCAGCGCCCTCTTTCCTAGCGGGAGTAGCACAGATACGCAGTATTTT. It specifies CASALFPSGSSTDTQYF. The rearrangement joins TRBV18 to TRBJ2-3; 10 bases map to TRBD2. The germline CDR1 and CDR2 sequences are KGHSH and LQKENI. The CDR3 spans 17 residues. Germline trimming cut 8 bases from V and 0 bases from J; bases unmatched to any gene: 11.

The rearrangement uses TRBV6-1 and TRBJ1-2; D is unclear. This CDR3 spans 15 amino acids. V lost 7 bases to trimming and J lost 4 bases, with 19 bases between them. The germline V gene encodes CDR1 MNHNS and CDR2 SASEGT. The CDR3: CASNRESVFPYGYTF. The CDR3 coding sequence is TGTGCCAGCAATCGAGAGTCGGTGTTCCCCTATGGCTACACCTTC.

This clone was counted a single time. The chain is built from TRBV15 and TRBJ2-3; D possibly matches TRBD1 or TRBD2 (6 bases each). Germline V CDR1 and CDR2: LNHNV, YYDKDF (reference sequence). This CDR3 comprises 16 residues. With 0 bases removed from V and 5 bases from J, the gap between germline ends came to 15 bases. The CDR3 is CATSRDQGGPGDTQYF. Written as DNA, the CDR3 is TGTGCCACCAGCAGAGATCAAGGGGGGCCGGGAGATACGCAGTATTTT.

The rearrangement uses TRBV5-8 and TRBJ1-4, with unresolved D. CDR1 and CDR2 from the germline V gene are SGHTS and YDEGEE. The CDR3 is 15 residues long. The V and J ends lost 6 bases and 7 bases respectively, with 19 bases between them. CDR3 amino acids: CASKTETGRFEKLFF. For the CDR3, the DNA is TGTGCCAGCAAAACGGAGACGGGGAGGTTTGAAAAACTGTTTTTT.

The chain has TRBV6-5 and TRBJ1-4; no clear D gene. V was shortened by 6 bases and J by 7 bases, with 15 bases between the two germline ends. Germline V gene sequence: CDR1 MNHEY, CDR2 SVGAGI. CDR3 length: 14 residues. The CDR3 DNA reads as TGTGCCAGCAGCCGCCGTCGCTTGGGTGAAAAACTGTTTTTT. Its protein is CASSRRRLGEKLFF.

This clone appeared once. The rearrangement links TRBV10-2 to TRBJ1-1; TRBD1 matches 9 bases. In germline, CDR1 is WSHSY, CDR2 SAAADI. CDR3 size: 16 residues. Trimming cost V 3 bases and J 2 bases; bases outside gene matches: 7. The CDR3 loop is CASSEQGATGNTEAFF. Written as DNA, the CDR3 is TGCGCCAGCAGTGAACAGGGGGCCACCGGTAACACTGAAGCTTTCTTT.

The V and J genes are TRBV18 and TRBJ2-1; 10 nucleotides align to TRBD2. J was trimmed by 1 base and V by 2 bases; bases with no gene match: 5. Germline V gives CDR1 KGHSH, CDR2 LQKENI. The CDR3 loop spans 17 amino acids. The CDR3 spells CASSPMGLALSYNEQFF. In nucleotides, the CDR3 is TGTGCCAGCTCACCAATGGGACTAGCGTTGTCCTACAATGAGCAGTTCTTC.

This clone was seen only a few times. The rearrangement joins TRBV5-5 to TRBJ1-4, with D maybe TRBD1 (5 bases). V gave up 2 bases and J gave up 0 bases, with 11 bases separating them. The CDR3 spans 16 residues. In germline, CDR1 is SGHKS, CDR2 YYEKEE (reference sequence). CDR3 DNA sequence: TGTGCCAGCAGCTTCAGGGTCCAAGCAACTAATGAAAAACTGTTTTTT. It is translated as CASSFRVQATNEKLFF. Supplemented by reference TRBV5-5 and TRBJ1-4, the full variable domain reads DAGVTQSPTHLIKTRGQQVTLRCSPISGHKSVSWYQQVLGQGPQFIFQYYEKEERGRGNFPDRFSARQFPNYSSELNVNALLLGDSALYLCASSFRVQATNEKLFFGSGTQLSVL.

A word on this clone: A read error may be the cause here, since a much bigger clone is one base away. This chain joins TRBV7-3 and TRBJ1-5; the D is unclear. CDR3 size: 13 residues. The V and J ends lost 1 base and 4 bases respectively, with 5 bases between them. Per germline, CDR1 SGHTA and CDR2 FQGTGA. Here the CDR3 DNA reads TGTGCCAGCAGCTTAAACCAAAATCAGCCCCAGCATTTT. This gives the protein CASSLNQNQPQHF.

As DNA, the CDR3 is TGTGCCAGCTCCCCCCTGAGGGAACCACTCGCTAGCTCCTACGAGCAGTACTTC. This gives the protein CASSPLREPLASSYEQYF. The V call is TRBV18, the J call TRBJ2-7; D perhaps matches TRBD2 (5 bases). Germline CDR1 is KGHSH and CDR2 is LQKENI. CDR3 length equals 18 residues. The V end was cut by 6 bases, the J end by 0 bases, with 24 bases between.

The chain couples TRBV29-1 to TRBJ1-1; maybe TRBD1 (6 bases). V was pared by 0 bases and J by 6 bases, with 14 bases between. The CDR3 has 14 residues. CDR1 SQVTM and CDR2 ANQGSEA come from the germline V gene. This chain's CDR3 is CSVEEKKGVSEAFF. The CDR3, as DNA: TGCAGCGTTGAAGAGAAAAAGGGGGTTTCTGAAGCTTTCTTT.

In its sample, this clone was seen once. CDR3 amino acids: CASSSADTQETQYF. The CDR3 bases are TGTGCCAGCAGTTCCGCCGACACCCAAGAGACCCAGTACTTC. The rearrangement joins TRBV28 to TRBJ2-5; D is ambiguous. There are 14 residues in the CDR3. Germline values: CDR1 MDHEN, CDR2 SYDVKM. Trimming cost V 4 bases and J 1 base, with 10 bases left between them.

This chain uses TRBV7-3 with TRBJ2-7; 8 nucleotides agree with TRBD1. CDR3 length: 19 amino acids. The V gene's germline CDR1 is SGHTA and CDR2 FQGTGA. The J segment lost 0 bases and the V segment lost 5 bases, leaving 18 bases of the junction unmatched. The CDR3 DNA reads as TGTGCCAGCAGCCCACGGGGTGACAGGGGTTTCCGAAGCTCCTACGAGCAGTACTTC. This gives the protein CASSPRGDRGFRSSYEQYF.

The chain carries TRBV5-6 and TRBJ2-3; 16 positions match TRBD2. Per the germline V gene, CDR1 is SGHDT and CDR2 is YYEEEE. The trim removed 4 bases at V and 6 bases at J, leaving 5 bases unmatched. The CDR3 is made up of 16 amino acids. In DNA, the CDR3 is TGTGCCAGCAGCGGGACTAGCGGGAGGGTGATGGATACGCAGTATTTT. This translates into CASSGTSGRVMDTQYF.

This clone was counted a few times. V gene TRBV5-1 combines with J gene TRBJ2-5, with 7 bases fitting TRBD1. Trimming took 4 bases from V and 3 from J; bases not matched to a gene: 3. The CDR3 spans 13 residues. Germline V gene lookup returns CDR1 SGHRS and CDR2 YFSETQ. The CDR3 DNA reads TGCGCCAGCAGCATGACAGGGAAAGAGACCCAGTACTTC. It encodes CASSMTGKETQYF.

This clone was observed a few times. The gene calls are TRBV21-1 and TRBJ2-1; TRBD2 is the table's D call, not checked against the DNA. TRBV21-1 is a listed pseudogene. This CDR3 comprises 19 residues. CDR3 protein: CASSKGDRLAGGLYNEQFF. CDR3 DNA: TGTGCCAGCAGCAAAGGGGATCGGCTAGCGGGGGGACTGTACAATGAGCAGTTCTTC.

V gene TRBV28 combines with J gene TRBJ1-3; 11 bases line up with TRBD1. The CDR3 runs 15 residues. The germline gives CDR1 MDHEN, CDR2 SYDVKM. Trimming removed 7 bases from V and 7 bases from J; junction bases left unmatched: 9. The CDR3 is CASIASDRGQNTIYF. The CDR3 DNA reads TGTGCCAGCATCGCCTCGGACAGGGGGCAGAACACCATATATTTT.

V is TRBV9 and J is TRBJ1-5; 8 bases map to TRBD1. CDR3 size: 15 residues. V shed 4 bases, J shed 4 bases, and the junction held 7 bases outside the gene matches. Per germline, CDR1 SGDLS and CDR2 YYNGEE. CDR3 loop: CASSPRTGPNQPQHF. DNA of the CDR3: TGTGCCAGCAGCCCCCGGACAGGGCCTAATCAGCCCCAGCATTTT.

V and J are TRBV19 and TRBJ1-2; 7 bases are shared with TRBD1. The length of the CDR3 is 14 residues. CDR1 and CDR2 (germline): LNHDA, SQIVND (reference sequence). V lost 6 bases and J lost 2; bases outside the gene matches: 6. For the CDR3, the DNA is TGTGCCAGTAGCTCGCTACAGGGGAACTATGGCTACACCTTC. Its translation: CASSSLQGNYGYTF.

Written as DNA, the CDR3 is TGTGCCAGCAGCTTAGTCTTGCAGGGGCGGCGGGGCTACACCTTC. Residues: CASSLVLQGRRGYTF. V is TRBV11-2 and J is TRBJ1-2, with D maybe TRBD1 (6 bases). The germline V gene has CDR1 SGHAT and CDR2 FQNNGV. The CDR3 is made up of 15 amino acids. Trimming left V 1 base short and J 8 bases short, with 17 bases between.

J is TRBJ1-2 and V is TRBV11-2, with a tentative D call TRBD1 (5 bases). Germline-derived CDR1 and CDR2 are SGHAT and FQNNGV. This CDR3 contains 14 residues. The germline V and J ends were trimmed by 4 bases and 7 bases, with 16 bases remaining between them. For the CDR3, the DNA is TGTGCCAGCAGCTCCGGGGGAGAAGGTAGTGGCTACACCTTC. Its protein is CASSSGGEGSGYTF.